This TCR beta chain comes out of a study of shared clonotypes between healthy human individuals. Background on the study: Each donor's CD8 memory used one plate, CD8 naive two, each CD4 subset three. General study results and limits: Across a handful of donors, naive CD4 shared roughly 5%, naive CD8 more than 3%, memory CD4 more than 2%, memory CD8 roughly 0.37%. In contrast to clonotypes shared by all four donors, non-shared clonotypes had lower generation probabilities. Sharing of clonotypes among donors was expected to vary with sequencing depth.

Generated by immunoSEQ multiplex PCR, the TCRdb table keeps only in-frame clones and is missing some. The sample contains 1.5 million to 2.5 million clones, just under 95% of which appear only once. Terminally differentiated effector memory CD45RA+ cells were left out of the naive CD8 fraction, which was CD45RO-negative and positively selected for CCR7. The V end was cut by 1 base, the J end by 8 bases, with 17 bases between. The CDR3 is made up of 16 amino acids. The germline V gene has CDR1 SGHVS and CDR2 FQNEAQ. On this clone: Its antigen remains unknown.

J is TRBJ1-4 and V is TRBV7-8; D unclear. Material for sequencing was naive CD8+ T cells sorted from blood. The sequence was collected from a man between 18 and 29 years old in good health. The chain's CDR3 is CASSLGTGPPREKLFF. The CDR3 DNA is TGTGCCAGCAGCTTAGGAACTGGGCCGCCGCGGGAAAAACTGTTTTTT. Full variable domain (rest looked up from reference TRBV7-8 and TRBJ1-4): GAGVSQSPRYKVAKRGQDVALRCDPISGHVSLFWYQQALGQGPEFLTYFQNEAQLDKSGLPSDRFFAERPEGSVSTLKIQRTQQEDSAVYLCASSLGTGPPREKLFFGSGTQLSVL.